This T cell receptor beta chain was sequenced during a study of shared clonotypes between healthy human individuals. Study-level results: Rarefaction showed sorted-subset sequencing was incomplete despite large depth. Roughly 5% of naive CD4 clonotypes were common to four donors.

V was trimmed by 5 bases and J by 2 bases, leaving 16 bases between them. The germline V gene encodes CDR1 MNHNS and CDR2 SASEGT. The CDR3 runs 15 residues. TCRdb's copy holds only in-frame clones and misses some; the assay was immunoSEQ multiplex PCR. The repertoire holds approximately 2.3 million clones, 93% seen once, with about 0.39% in the top ten. Of note for this clone: What it recognizes is unknown.

The chain employs TRBV6-1 and TRBJ2-7; D possibly corresponds to TRBD1 (6 bases). Sequencing was performed on naive CD4+ T cells from PBMCs. Subset of the sample: CD45RA+ positively selected. This clonotype was sampled from a man aged 18 to 30 in good health. Some clones in this sample may be carry-over from other donors' samples. CDR3: CASSPRQAKAYEQYF. The CDR3 nucleotides are TGTGCCAGCAGTCCGCGACAGGCGAAAGCCTACGAGCAGTACTTC.